This T cell receptor beta chain was sequenced in a study of Graves' ophthalmopathy and Graves' hyperthyroidism. Study-level findings and limits: Most expanded clonotypes in thyroid above 0.001 frequency also showed up in blood.

With V trimmed by 6 bases and J by 4 bases, 7 bases remained unmatched. The CDR3 sequence is 14 residues long. Transcripts of RNA were the source for amplifying TCR beta CDR3 regions. First-round RT-PCR employed HTBI primers, with a second-round multiplex PCR after it. One entry per CDR3 protein results from TCRdb running MiXCR on the multiplex PCR reads. The sample carries some 520,000 distinct CDR3 sequences, 13% to 15% recorded once. Ten or more counts support this clonotype. Its antigen is undetermined. The TCR comes from a woman in her 30s with Graves' ophthalmopathy. This chain uses TRBV12-3 or TRBV12-4 with TRBJ1-1; 8 bases fit TRBD1. Sequenced: blood. In DNA form, the CDR3 reads TGTGCCAGCAGCTTTGTACAGGGGGGCACTGAAGCTTTCTTT. It yields the protein CASSFVQGGTEAFF.